This T cell receptor beta chain was profiled in a study of T cell changes during pregnancy in multiple sclerosis (dated by TCRdb to about 2019). General notes on the study: Changes in the T cell repertoire over the course of pregnancy were examined in this study in women with multiple sclerosis.

As regards this clone: Which antigen it targets is not known. No base quality information exists; no much larger clone differs at one position.

The CDR3 goes from the cysteine to the phenylalanine over 11 residues. The sequence is cut down to CDR3 DNA, 33 bases in frame from base 1. V drops 4 bases and J drops 7 bases, leaving 7 bases in between. Reading the germline V gene gives CDR1 SGHDN and CDR2 FVKESK. Library construction relied on the immunoSEQ multiplex PCR assay. What TCRdb holds here is the immuneACCESS table cut down to in-frame rearrangements. Part of the clones is not present; checked against another copy, under half of the missing clones reflect an unresolved V gene, and the others are unexplained. The sample table holds 40,000 to 60,000 clones, of which roughly nine tenths were seen once. Roughly a tenth of the sample rests with the top ten.

The TCR originated in a female donor with multiple sclerosis, enrolled in a pregnancy study. The V and J segments used are TRBV14 and TRBJ2-5; the D gene remains uncertain. The sample was CD8+ T cells from peripheral blood mononuclear cells, taken after pregnancy. The CDR3 reads as follows: CASSPGWTQYF. The nucleotide sequence reads TGTGCCAGCAGCCCCGGGTGGACCCAGTACTTC. The full variable domain, completed from the reference TRBV14 and TRBJ2-5 proteins outside the CDR3, reads EAGVTQFPSHSVIEKGQTVTLRCDPISGHDNLYWYRRVMGKEIKFLLHFVKESKQDESGMPNNRFLAERTGGTYSTLKVQPAELEDSGVYFCASSPGWTQYFGPGTRLLVL.